This T cell receptor (beta chain) was profiled in a study of shared clonotypes between healthy human individuals. Study outcomes and limitations: Against clonotypes common to all four donors, non-shared ones had lower generation probabilities.

CDR3 length: 13 residues. Deletions cut 0 bases from V and 9 bases from J, with 12 bases between. CDR1 and CDR2 (germline): GTSNPN, SVGIG (reference sequence). Data came from immunoSEQ multiplex PCR; TCRdb stores just in-frame clones and leaves some out. The table has a few million clones, over 85% seen once. Turning to this clone: No antigen is known for it.

The clonotype originates from a man in his late teens or twenties in good health. Some clones in this sample may be carry-over from other donors' samples. The specimen was naive CD4+ T cells from PBMCs. This sample's subset: CD45RA+ positively selected. V gene TRBV30 combines with J gene TRBJ2-1; no clear D. The CDR3 DNA reads TGTGCCTGGAGTGTAGCCGGGTTTGGTGAGCAGTTCTTC. Protein: CAWSVAGFGEQFF.